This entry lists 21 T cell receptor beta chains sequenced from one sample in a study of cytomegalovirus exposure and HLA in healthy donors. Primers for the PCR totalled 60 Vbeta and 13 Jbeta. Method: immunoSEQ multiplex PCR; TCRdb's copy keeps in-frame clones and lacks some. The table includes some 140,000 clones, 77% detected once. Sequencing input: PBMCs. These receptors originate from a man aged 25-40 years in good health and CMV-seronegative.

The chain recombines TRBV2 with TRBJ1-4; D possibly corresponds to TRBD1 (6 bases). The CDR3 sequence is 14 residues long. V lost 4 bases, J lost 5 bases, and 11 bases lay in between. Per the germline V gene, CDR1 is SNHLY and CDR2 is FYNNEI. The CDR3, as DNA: TGTGCCAGCAGTGTTTTGGGGGCCAATGAAAAACTGTTTTTT. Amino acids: CASSVLGANEKLFF.

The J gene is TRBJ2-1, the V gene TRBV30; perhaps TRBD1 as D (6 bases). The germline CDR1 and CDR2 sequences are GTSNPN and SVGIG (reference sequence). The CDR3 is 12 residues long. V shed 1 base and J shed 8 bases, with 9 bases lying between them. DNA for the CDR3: TGTGCCTGGAGTGACAGGGCATATGAGCAGTTCTTC. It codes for CAWSDRAYEQFF. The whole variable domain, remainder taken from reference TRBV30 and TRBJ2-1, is SQTIHQWPATLVQPVGSPLSLECTVEGTSNPNLYWYRQAAGRGLQLLFYSVGIGQISSEVPQNLSASRPQDRQFILSSKKLLLSDSGFYLCAWSDRAYEQFFGPGTRLTVL.

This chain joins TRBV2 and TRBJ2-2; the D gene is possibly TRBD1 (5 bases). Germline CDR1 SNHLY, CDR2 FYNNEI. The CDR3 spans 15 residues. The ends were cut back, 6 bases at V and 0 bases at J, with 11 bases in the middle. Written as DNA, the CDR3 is TGTGCCAGCAGCGTTAGACAGACGAACACCGGGGAGCTGTTTTTT. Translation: CASSVRQTNTGELFF.

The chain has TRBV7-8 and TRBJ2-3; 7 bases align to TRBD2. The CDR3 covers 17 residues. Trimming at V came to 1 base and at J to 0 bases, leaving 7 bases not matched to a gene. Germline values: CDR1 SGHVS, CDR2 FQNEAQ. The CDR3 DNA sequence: TGTGCCAGCAGCTTAGGGTCCGCGGGAGTCAGCACAGATACGCAGTATTTT. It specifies CASSLGSAGVSTDTQYF.

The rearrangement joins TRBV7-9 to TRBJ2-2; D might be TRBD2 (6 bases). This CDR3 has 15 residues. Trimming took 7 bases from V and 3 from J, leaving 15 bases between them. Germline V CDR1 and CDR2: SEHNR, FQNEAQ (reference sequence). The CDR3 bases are TGTGCCAGCATTGGGGGACTTGGGGACACCGGGGAGCTGTTTTTT. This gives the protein CASIGGLGDTGELFF.

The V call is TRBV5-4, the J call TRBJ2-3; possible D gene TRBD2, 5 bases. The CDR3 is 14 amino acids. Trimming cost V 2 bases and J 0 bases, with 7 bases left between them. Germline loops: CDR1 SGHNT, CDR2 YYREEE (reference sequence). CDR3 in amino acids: CASSFGKSTDTQYF. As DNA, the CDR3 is TGTGCCAGCAGCTTCGGGAAAAGCACAGATACGCAGTATTTT.

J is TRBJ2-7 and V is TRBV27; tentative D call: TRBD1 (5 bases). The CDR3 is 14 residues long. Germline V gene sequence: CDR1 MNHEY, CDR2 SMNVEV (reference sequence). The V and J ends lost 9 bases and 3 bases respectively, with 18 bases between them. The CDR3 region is CASCPQGRIYEQYF. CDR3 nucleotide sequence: TGTGCCAGTTGTCCCCAGGGAAGGATCTACGAGCAGTACTTC.

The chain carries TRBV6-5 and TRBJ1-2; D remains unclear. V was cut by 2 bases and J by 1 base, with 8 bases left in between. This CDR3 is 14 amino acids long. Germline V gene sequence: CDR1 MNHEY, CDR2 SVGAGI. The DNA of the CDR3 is TGTGCCAGCAGTTACCGCGGCGTTAACTATGGCTACACCTTC. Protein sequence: CASSYRGVNYGYTF.

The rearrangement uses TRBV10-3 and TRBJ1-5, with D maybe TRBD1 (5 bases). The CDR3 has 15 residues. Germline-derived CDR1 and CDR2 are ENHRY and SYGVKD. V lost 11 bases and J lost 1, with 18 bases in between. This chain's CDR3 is CAAGGLRDSNQPQHF. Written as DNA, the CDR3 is TGTGCCGCCGGGGGTCTCCGGGACAGCAATCAGCCCCAGCATTTT.

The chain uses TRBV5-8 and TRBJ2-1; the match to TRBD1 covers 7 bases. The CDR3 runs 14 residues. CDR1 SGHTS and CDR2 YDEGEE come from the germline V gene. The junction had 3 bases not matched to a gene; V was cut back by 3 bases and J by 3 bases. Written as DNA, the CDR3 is TGTGCCAGCAGCTCAGGACAGGACTACAATGAGCAGTTCTTC. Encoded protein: CASSSGQDYNEQFF. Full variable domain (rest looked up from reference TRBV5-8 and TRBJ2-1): EAGVTQSPTHLIKTRGQQATLRCSPISGHTSVYWYQQALGLGLQFLLWYDEGEERNRGNFPPRFSGRQFPNYSSELNVNALELEDSALYLCASSSGQDYNEQFFGPGTRLTVL.

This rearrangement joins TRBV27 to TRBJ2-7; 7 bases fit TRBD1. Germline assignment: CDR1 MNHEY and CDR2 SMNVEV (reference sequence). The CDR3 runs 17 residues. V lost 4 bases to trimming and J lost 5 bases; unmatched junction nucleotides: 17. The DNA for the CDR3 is TGTGCCAGCAGTTCGATCTTCCAAGGGGGCGTCGTAGACGAGCAGTACTTC. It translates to CASSSIFQGGVVDEQYF.

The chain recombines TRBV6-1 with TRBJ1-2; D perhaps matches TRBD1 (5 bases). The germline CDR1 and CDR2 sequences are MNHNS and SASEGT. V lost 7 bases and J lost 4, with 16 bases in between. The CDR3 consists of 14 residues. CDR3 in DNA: TGTGCCAGCAAATCAACGGAAGGGGTCTATGGCTACACCTTC. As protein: CASKSTEGVYGYTF.

The DNA of the CDR3 is TGTGCCAGCGGAACAACAAGTAGCAACCACAATGAGCAGTTCTTC. It is translated as CASGTTSSNHNEQFF. The chain combines TRBV6-5 with TRBJ2-1; D gene ambiguous. V lost 8 bases to trimming and J lost 5 bases, with 19 bases between them. This CDR3 is built from 15 residues. Germline assignment: CDR1 MNHEY and CDR2 SVGAGI.

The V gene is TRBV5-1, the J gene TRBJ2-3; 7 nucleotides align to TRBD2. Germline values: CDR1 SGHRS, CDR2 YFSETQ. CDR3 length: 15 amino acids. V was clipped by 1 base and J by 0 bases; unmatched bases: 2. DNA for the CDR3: TGCGCCAGCAGCTTGTTTAGCGGGAGCACAGATACGCAGTATTTT. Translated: CASSLFSGSTDTQYF.

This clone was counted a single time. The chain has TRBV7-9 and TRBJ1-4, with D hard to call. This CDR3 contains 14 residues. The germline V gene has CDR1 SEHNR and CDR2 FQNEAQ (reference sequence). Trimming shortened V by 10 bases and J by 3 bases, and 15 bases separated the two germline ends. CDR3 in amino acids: CAIPTRAANEKLFF. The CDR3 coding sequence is TGTGCCATTCCGACGAGGGCCGCTAATGAAAAACTGTTTTTT. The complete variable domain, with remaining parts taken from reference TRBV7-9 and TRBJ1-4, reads DTGVSQNPRHKITKRGQNVTFRCDPISEHNRLYWYRQTLGQGPEFLTYFQNEAQLEKSRLLSDRFSAERPKGSFSTLEIQRTEQGDSAMYLCAIPTRAANEKLFFGSGTQLSVL.

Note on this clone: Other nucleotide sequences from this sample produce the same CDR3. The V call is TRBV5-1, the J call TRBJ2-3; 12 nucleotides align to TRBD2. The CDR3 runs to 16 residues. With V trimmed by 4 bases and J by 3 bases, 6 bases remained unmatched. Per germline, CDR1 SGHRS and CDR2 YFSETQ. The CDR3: CASSPGLAGSTDTQYF. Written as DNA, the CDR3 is TGCGCCAGCAGCCCCGGACTAGCGGGAAGTACAGATACGCAGTATTTT.

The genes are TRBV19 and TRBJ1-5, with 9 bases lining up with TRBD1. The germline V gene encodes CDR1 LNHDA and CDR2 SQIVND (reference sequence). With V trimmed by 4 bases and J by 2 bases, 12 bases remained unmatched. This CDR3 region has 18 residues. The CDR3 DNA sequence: TGTGCCAGTAGTAGGGGGGCACAGGGGGCTCAACGCAATCAGCCCCAGCATTTT. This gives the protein CASSRGAQGAQRNQPQHF.

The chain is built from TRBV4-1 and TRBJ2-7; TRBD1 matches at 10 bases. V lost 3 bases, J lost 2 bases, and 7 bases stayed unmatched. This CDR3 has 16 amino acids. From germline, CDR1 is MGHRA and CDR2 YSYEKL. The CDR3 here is CASSHSRTGGAYEQYF. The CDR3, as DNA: TGCGCCAGCAGCCATTCAAGGACAGGGGGGGCCTACGAGCAGTACTTC.

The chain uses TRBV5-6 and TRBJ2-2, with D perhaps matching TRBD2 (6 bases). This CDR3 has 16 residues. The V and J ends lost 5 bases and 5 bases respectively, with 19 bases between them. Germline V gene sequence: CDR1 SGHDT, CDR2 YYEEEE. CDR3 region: CASSSPGSGPTGELFF. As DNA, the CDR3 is TGTGCCAGCAGTTCTCCCGGGAGCGGTCCAACCGGGGAGCTGTTTTTT.

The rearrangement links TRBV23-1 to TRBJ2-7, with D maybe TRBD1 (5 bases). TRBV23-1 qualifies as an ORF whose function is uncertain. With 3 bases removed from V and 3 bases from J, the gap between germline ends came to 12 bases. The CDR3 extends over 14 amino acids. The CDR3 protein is CASSHQGPDYEQYF. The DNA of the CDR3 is TGCGCCAGCAGTCATCAGGGCCCCGACTACGAGCAGTACTTC.

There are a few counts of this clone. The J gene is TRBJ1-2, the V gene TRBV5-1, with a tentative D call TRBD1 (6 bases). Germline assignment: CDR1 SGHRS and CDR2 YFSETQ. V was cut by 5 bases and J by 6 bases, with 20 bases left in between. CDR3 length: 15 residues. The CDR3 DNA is TGCGCCAGCAGGAGTTTTCCAGGCAGGGGAGATGGCTACACCTTC. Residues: CASRSFPGRGDGYTF.